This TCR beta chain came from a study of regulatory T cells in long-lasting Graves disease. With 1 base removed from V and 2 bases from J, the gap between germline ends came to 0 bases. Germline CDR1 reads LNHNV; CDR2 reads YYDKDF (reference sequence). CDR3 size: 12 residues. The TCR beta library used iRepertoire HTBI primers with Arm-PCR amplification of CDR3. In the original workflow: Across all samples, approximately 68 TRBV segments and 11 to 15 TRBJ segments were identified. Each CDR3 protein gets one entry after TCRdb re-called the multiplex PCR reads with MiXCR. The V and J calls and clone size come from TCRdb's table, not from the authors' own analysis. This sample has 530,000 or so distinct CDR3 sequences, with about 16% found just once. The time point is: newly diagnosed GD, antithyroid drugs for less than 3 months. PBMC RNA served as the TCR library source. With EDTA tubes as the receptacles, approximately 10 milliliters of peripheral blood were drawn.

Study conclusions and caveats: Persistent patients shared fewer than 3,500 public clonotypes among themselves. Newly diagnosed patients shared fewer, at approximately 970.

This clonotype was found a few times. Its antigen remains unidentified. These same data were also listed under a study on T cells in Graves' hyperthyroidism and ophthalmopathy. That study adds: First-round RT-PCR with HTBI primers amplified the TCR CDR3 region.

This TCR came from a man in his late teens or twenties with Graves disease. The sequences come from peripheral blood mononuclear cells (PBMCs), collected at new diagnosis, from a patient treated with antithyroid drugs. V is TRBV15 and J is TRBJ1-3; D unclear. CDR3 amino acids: CATSRAGNTIYF. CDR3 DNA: TGTGCCACCAGCAGAGCTGGAAACACCATATATTTT.